The 15 T cell receptor beta chains listed next were all sequenced from one sample in a study of vaccination and CD4 T cells after COVID-19. Their antigens are not known. Cultured CD4+ T cell DNA was sequenced using the Oncomine TCR Beta short-read assay. TCRdb analysed the PCR reads with MiXCR anew, one entry per CDR3 protein. The data show fewer than 10,000 distinct CDR3 sequences, less than 55% seen once. The treatment was: approximately 10-day PBMC culture with coronavirus spike peptide pools or control peptides (ViraFEST assay). The source material was CD4+ T cells from blood, cultured in vitro. The receptors were gathered from a human donor who had recovered from COVID-19.

J is TRBJ2-6 and V is TRBV10-3; TRBD2 is a possible D gene (7 bases). There are 18 residues in the CDR3. Germline loops: CDR1 ENHRY, CDR2 SYGVKD. Trimming took off 3 bases at V and 2 bases at J, with 17 bases between the two ends. The CDR3 nucleotides are TGTGCCATCAGTGACCCTGGGGGGGGCGCCCCTGGGGCCAACGTCCTGACTTTC. It translates to CAISDPGGGAPGANVLTF.

CDR3 region: CASSEGLAGTSGANVLTF. The DNA of the CDR3 is TGCGCCAGCAGTGAAGGACTAGCGGGAACCTCTGGGGCCAACGTCCTGACTTTC. This chain uses TRBV10-1 with TRBJ2-6; 12 bases fit TRBD2. Germline CDR1 WNHNN, CDR2 SYGVQD (reference sequence). The V and J ends lost 3 bases and 0 bases, in that order; junction bases with no gene match: 3. This CDR3 is 18 amino acids long.

The J gene is TRBJ1-2, the V gene TRBV12-3 or TRBV12-4, with 9 bases matching TRBD1. V lost 6 bases and J lost 4; bases outside the gene matches: 6. The CDR3 is 14 residues long. The CDR3 DNA reads as TGTGCCAGCAGCGGGGACAGGGCGAGCTATGGCTACACCTTC. This encodes CASSGDRASYGYTF.

This clonotype was counted only a few times. The chain recombines TRBV6-1 with TRBJ2-7; weak D call: TRBD2 (5 bases). V shed 6 bases and J shed 4 bases, with 7 bases lying between them. This CDR3 comprises 11 residues. Looked up from germline, CDR1 is MNHNS and CDR2 is SASEGT. Here the CDR3 reads CASRREYEQYF. In DNA, the CDR3 is TGTGCCAGCAGAAGGGAGTACGAGCAGTACTTC.

The chain combines TRBV27 with TRBJ2-7; 8 nucleotides match TRBD1. The V gene end was trimmed by 6 bases and the J gene end by 2 bases; junction bases not matched to a gene: 15. The CDR3 runs to 17 residues. Germline CDR1 MNHEY, CDR2 SMNVEV (reference sequence). CDR3 bases: TGTGCCAGCAGAACCGGGACAGGACTTTCTCTTACCTACGAGCAGTACTTC. Its translation is CASRTGTGLSLTYEQYF.

The chain employs TRBV27 and TRBJ1-1, with D possibly TRBD1 on 5 matching bases. There are 14 residues in the CDR3. CDR1 is MNHEY and CDR2 is SMNVEV in the germline V gene (reference sequence). The ends were cut back, 3 bases at V and 4 bases at J, with 12 bases in the middle. In DNA, the CDR3 is TGTGCCAGCAGTTTCCGCCCGGGGGGCACTGAAGCTTTCTTT. Translating it yields CASSFRPGGTEAFF.

By its share, this clonotype is large (0.1 to 1%). The chain uses TRBV24-1 and TRBJ1-6, with 8 nucleotides matching TRBD1. The CDR3 consists of 16 residues. Germline trimming cut 3 bases from V and 5 bases from J; bases unmatched to any gene: 5. Germline V gene sequence: CDR1 KGHDR, CDR2 SFDVKD. Here the CDR3 reads CATSDGGQGNNSPLHF. The CDR3 nucleotides are TGTGCCACCAGTGATGGAGGACAGGGAAATAATTCACCCCTCCACTTT.

The chain combines TRBV6-5 with TRBJ2-2; D is possibly TRBD2 (5 bases). CDR1 is MNHEY, CDR2 SVGAGI, per germline. There are 13 residues in the CDR3. V gave up 3 bases and J gave up 7 bases, with 9 bases separating them. CDR3 in DNA: TGTGCCAGCAGTTATTATGAGGGCGGGGAGCTGTTTTTT. This sequence encodes CASSYYEGGELFF.

The chain combines TRBV2 with TRBJ2-7; D gene unclear. V lost 8 bases and J 0 bases, leaving 14 bases between the germline ends. The CDR3 has 14 residues. Germline-derived CDR1 and CDR2 are SNHLY and FYNNEI. This CDR3 reads CASQSKGSSYEQYF. The DNA for the CDR3 is TGTGCCAGCCAAAGCAAGGGCAGCTCCTACGAGCAGTACTTC.

This clonotype was counted once. This chain connects TRBV5-1 to TRBJ1-2; D unclear. CDR1 is SGHRS and CDR2 is YFSETQ in the germline V gene. V was shortened by 0 bases and J by 8 bases, with 11 bases between the two germline ends. The CDR3 is 13 amino acids. CDR3 loop: CASSLVGSEGYTF. CDR3 in DNA: TGCGCCAGCAGCTTGGTGGGATCAGAGGGCTACACCTTC.

V gene TRBV6-2 or TRBV6-3 combines with J gene TRBJ2-5; TRBD2 matches 15 bases. CDR1 is MNHEY, CDR2 SVGEGT, per germline. V lost 6 bases to trimming and J lost 2 bases; unmatched junction nucleotides: 7. The CDR3 extends over 17 amino acids. This chain's CDR3 is CASSTGLAGGGQETQYF. The CDR3 DNA reads TGTGCCAGCAGCACGGGACTAGCGGGAGGAGGGCAAGAGACCCAGTACTTC.

Only a few counts were recorded for this clonotype. The V and J genes are TRBV27 and TRBJ2-5; no firm D call. The V end was cut by 2 bases, the J end by 0 bases, with 7 bases between. The CDR3 length is 14 residues. Germline CDR1 reads MNHEY; CDR2 reads SMNVEV (reference sequence). As DNA, the CDR3 is TGTGCCAGCAGTTTAAGTCAGAACCAAGAGACCCAGTACTTC. Its translation: CASSLSQNQETQYF.

The J gene is TRBJ1-2, the V gene TRBV2, with TRBD1 as a possible D gene (5 bases). Germline CDR1 reads SNHLY; CDR2 reads FYNNEI. The V end was cut by 6 bases, the J end by 1 base, with 15 bases between. This CDR3 comprises 15 residues. Here the CDR3 DNA reads TGTGCCAGCAGACCCGGGGCCGGGGGTAACTATGGCTACACCTTC. Encoded protein: CASRPGAGGNYGYTF.

The V call is TRBV11-2, the J call TRBJ2-1, with D perhaps matching TRBD2 (5 bases). Germline V CDR1 and CDR2: SGHAT, FQNNGV. V gave up 2 bases and J gave up 0 bases, with 11 bases separating them. The CDR3 sequence is 16 residues long. CDR3 amino acids: CASSLRPGSSYNEQFF. The CDR3, as DNA: TGTGCCAGCAGCTTAAGGCCTGGGAGCTCCTACAATGAGCAGTTCTTC.

The gene calls are TRBV7-2 and TRBJ2-5; D is uncertain. The germline V gene has CDR1 SGHTA and CDR2 FQGNSA. The CDR3 has 11 residues. V was clipped by 2 bases and J by 3 bases, with 1 base between them. The CDR3 loop reads CASSLKETQYF. The CDR3 DNA is TGTGCCAGCAGCTTAAAAGAGACCCAGTACTTC.